The source of this T cell receptor (beta chain) is a study of cytomegalovirus exposure and HLA in healthy donors. The study, taken as a whole, reports: Exclusion applied to some V segments, including TRBV6-2 and TRBV6-3, as they were indistinguishable. Presence/absence analyses assumed roughly uniform sequencing depth across donors.

Use of 60 Vbeta and 13 Jbeta primers characterized the PCR. Method: immunoSEQ multiplex PCR; TCRdb's copy keeps in-frame clones and lacks some. Altogether under 200,000 clones are present, roughly 80% being singletons, with the ten largest covering 1.5% to 2%. Remarks on this clone: As yet, its antigen is unknown.

Per the germline V gene, CDR1 is GTSNPN and CDR2 is SVGIG (reference sequence). V lost 1 base and J lost 2, with 8 bases in between. The CDR3 has 13 amino acids. V usage is TRBV30 and J usage is TRBJ1-1; D remains unclear. The sequencing input was PBMCs. This sequence was found in a woman younger than 35 in good health and CMV-seronegative. The CDR3 sequence is CAWSDGYNTEAFF. The CDR3 nucleotides are TGTGCCTGGAGTGACGGTTATAACACTGAAGCTTTCTTT.